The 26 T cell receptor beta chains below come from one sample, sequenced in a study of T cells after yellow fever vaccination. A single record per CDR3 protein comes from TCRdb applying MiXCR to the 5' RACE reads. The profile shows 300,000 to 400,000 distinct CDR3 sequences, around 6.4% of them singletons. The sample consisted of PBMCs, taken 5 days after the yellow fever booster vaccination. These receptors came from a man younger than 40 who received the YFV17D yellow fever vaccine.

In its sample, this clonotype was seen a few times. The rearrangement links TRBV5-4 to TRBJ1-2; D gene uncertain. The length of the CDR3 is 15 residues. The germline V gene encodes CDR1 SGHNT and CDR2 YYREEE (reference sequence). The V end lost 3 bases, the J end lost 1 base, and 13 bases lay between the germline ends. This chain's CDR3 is CASSSPGALNYGYTF. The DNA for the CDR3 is TGTGCCAGCAGCTCTCCAGGAGCCCTTAACTATGGCTACACCTTC.

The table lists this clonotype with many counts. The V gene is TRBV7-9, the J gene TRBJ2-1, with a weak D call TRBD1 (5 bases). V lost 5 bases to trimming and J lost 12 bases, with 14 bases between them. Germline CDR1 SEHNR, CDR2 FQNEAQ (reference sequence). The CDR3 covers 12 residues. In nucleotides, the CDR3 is TGTGCCAGCAGCCCTCAGGGTTGGGTGCAGTTCTTC. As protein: CASSPQGWVQFF.

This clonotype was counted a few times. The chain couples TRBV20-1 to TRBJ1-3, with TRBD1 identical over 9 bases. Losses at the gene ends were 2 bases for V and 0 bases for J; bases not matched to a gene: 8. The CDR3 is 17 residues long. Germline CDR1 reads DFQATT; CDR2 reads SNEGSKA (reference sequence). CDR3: CSARPPDRGFSGNTIYF. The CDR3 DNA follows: TGCAGTGCTAGACCCCCGGACAGGGGATTCTCTGGAAACACCATATATTTT.

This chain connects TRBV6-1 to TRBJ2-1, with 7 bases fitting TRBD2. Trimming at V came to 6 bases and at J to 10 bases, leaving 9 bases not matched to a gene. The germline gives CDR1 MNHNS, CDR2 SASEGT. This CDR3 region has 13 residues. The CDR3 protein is CASSTGLVREQFF. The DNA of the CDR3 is TGTGCCAGCAGCACCGGACTAGTACGAGAGCAGTTCTTC.

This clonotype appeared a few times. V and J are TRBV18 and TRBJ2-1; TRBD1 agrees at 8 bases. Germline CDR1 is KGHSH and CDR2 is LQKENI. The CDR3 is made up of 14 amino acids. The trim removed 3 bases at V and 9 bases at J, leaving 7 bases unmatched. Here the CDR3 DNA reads TGTGCCAGCTCACCTAGGACAGGGATGTTTGAGCAGTTCTTC. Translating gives CASSPRTGMFEQFF.

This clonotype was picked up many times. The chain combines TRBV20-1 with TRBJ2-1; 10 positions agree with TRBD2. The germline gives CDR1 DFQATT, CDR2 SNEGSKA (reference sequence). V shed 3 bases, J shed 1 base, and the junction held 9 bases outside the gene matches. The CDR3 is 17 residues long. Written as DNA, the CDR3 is TGCAGTGCTAGTCTTCTAGCGGGAGCTGGTTCCTACAATGAGCAGTTCTTC. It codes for CSASLLAGAGSYNEQFF.

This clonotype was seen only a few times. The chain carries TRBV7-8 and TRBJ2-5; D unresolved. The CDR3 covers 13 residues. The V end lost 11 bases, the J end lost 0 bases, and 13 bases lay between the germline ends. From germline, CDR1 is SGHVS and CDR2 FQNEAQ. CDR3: CASQAQYQETQYF. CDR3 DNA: TGTGCCTCTCAAGCCCAGTACCAAGAGACCCAGTACTTC.

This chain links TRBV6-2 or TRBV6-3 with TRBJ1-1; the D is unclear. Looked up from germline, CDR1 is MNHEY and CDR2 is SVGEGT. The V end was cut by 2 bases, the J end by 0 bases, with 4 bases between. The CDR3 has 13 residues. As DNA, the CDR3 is TGTGCCAGCAGTTACAAGATGAACACTGAAGCTTTCTTT. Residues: CASSYKMNTEAFF.

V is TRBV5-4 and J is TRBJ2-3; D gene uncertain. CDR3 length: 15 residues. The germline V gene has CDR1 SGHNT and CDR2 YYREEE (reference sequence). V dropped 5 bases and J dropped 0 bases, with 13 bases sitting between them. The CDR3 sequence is CASRVTTLSTDTQYF. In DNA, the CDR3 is TGTGCCAGCAGGGTGACAACCCTAAGCACAGATACGCAGTATTTT. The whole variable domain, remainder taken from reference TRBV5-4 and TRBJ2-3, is ETGVTQSPTHLIKTRGQQVTLRCSSQSGHNTVSWYQQALGQGPQFIFQYYREEENGRGNFPPRFSGLQFPNYSSELNVNALELDDSALYLCASRVTTLSTDTQYFGPGTRLTVL.

The CDR3 loop is CSAWVRYEQFF. CDR3 sequence (DNA): TGCAGTGCTTGGGTCCGGTATGAGCAGTTCTTC. This chain joins TRBV20-1 and TRBJ2-1; D is ambiguous. V lost 5 bases to trimming and J lost 8 bases, with 10 bases between them. This CDR3 is 11 amino acids long. Germline CDR1 reads DFQATT; CDR2 reads SNEGSKA (reference sequence).

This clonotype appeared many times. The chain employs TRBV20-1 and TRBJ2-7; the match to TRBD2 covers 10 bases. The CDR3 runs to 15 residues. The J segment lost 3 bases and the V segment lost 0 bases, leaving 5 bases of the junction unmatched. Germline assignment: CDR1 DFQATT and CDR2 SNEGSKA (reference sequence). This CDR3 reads CSARDSLAGDYEQYF. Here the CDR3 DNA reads TGCAGTGCTAGAGACTCTCTAGCGGGAGACTACGAGCAGTACTTC.

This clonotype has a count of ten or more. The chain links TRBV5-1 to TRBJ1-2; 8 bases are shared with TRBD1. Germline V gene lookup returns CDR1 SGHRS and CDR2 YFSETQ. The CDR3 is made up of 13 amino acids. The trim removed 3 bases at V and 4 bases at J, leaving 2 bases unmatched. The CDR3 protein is CASSSGQVYGYTF. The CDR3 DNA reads TGCGCCAGCAGCTCGGGACAGGTCTATGGCTACACCTTC.

DNA of the CDR3: TGCGCCAGCAGTTCGCGGGAGTCCGGCTACAATGAGCAGTTCTTC. It specifies CASSSRESGYNEQFF. J is TRBJ2-1 and V is TRBV5-1; TRBD2 aligns across 7 bases. The CDR3 sequence is 15 residues long. V dropped 5 bases and J dropped 3; count of bases not matched to a gene: 8. Per the germline V gene, CDR1 is SGHRS and CDR2 is YFSETQ. Full variable domain (rest looked up from reference TRBV5-1 and TRBJ2-1): KAGVTQTPRYLIKTRGQQVTLSCSPISGHRSVSWYQQTPGQGLQFLFEYFSETQRNKGNFPGRFSGRQFSNSRSEMNVSTLELGDSALYLCASSSRESGYNEQFFGPGTRLTVL.

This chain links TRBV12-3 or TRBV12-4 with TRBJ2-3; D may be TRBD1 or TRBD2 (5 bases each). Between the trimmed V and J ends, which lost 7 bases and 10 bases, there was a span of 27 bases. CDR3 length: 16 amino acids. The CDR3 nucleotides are TGTGCCAGCACGGATCCGCCGGGGACCCCAACCGGGCCGCAGTATTTT. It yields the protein CASTDPPGTPTGPQYF.

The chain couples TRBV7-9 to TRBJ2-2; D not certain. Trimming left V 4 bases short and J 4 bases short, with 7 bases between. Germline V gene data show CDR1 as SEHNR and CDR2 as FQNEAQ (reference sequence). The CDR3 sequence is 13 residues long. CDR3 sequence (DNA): TGTGCCAGCAGCTCGACACCCACCGGGGAGCTGTTTTTT. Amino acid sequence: CASSSTPTGELFF.

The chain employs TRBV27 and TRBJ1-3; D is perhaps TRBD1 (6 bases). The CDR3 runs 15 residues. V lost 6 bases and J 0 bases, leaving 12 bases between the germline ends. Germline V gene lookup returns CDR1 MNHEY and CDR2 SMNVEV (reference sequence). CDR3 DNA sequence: TGTGCCAGCAGCCGCAGGGGAACCTCTGGAAACACCATATATTTT. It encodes CASSRRGTSGNTIYF.

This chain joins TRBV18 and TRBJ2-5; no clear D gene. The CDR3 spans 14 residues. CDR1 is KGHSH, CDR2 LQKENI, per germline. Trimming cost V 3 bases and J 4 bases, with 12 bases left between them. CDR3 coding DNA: TGTGCCAGCTCACCGTCGACCTGGGGAGAGACCCAGTACTTC. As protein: CASSPSTWGETQYF.

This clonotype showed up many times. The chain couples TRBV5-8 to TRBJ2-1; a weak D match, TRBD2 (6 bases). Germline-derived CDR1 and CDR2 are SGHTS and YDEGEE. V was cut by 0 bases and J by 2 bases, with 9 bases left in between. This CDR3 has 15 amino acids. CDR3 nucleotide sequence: TGTGCCAGCAGCTTGGCGTCTAGCGCCTACAATGAGCAGTTCTTC. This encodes CASSLASSAYNEQFF.

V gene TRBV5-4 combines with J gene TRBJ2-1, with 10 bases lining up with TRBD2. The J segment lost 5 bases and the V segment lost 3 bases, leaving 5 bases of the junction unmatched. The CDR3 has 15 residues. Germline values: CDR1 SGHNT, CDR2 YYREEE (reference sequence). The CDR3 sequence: CASSYLTSGNNEQFF. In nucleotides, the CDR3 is TGTGCCAGCAGCTACCTTACTAGCGGGAACAATGAGCAGTTCTTC.

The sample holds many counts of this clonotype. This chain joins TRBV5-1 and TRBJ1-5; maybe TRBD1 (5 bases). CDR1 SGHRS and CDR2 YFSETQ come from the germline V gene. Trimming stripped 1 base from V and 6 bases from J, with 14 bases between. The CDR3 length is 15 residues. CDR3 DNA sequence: TGCGCCAGCAGCTTGACGGGGGTTTTGGGTCAGCCCCAGCATTTT. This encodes CASSLTGVLGQPQHF.

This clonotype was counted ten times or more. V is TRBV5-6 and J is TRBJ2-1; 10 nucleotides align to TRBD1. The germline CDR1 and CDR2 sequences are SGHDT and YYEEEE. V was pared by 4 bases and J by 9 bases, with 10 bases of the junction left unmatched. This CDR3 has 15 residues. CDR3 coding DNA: TGTGCCAGCAGCATAACCGGGACAGGGGACCTTGAGCAGTTCTTC. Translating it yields CASSITGTGDLEQFF.

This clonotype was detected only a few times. As DNA, the CDR3 is TGTGCCAGCTGCGAGGAAGCGGTACCTTATAACGAGCAGTACTTC. Translating gives CASCEEAVPYNEQYF. V gene TRBV7-8 combines with J gene TRBJ2-7; perhaps TRBD2 as D (5 bases). Trimming removed 8 bases from V and 5 bases from J, with 22 bases in between. CDR3 size: 15 residues. CDR1 is SGHVS, CDR2 FQNEAQ, per germline.

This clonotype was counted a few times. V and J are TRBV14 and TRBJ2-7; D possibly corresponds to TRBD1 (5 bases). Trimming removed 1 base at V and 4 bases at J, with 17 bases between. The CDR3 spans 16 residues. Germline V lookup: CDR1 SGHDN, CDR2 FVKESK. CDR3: CASSQGWQGRVYEQYF. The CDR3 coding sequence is TGTGCCAGCAGCCAAGGGTGGCAGGGAAGAGTTTACGAGCAGTACTTC.

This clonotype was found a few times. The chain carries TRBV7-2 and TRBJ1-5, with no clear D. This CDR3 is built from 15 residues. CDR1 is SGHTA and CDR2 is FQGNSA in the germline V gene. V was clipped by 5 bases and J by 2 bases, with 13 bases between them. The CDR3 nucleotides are TGTGCCAGCAGCCTCGACTCTTTCGGCAATCAGCCCCAGCATTTT. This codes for CASSLDSFGNQPQHF.

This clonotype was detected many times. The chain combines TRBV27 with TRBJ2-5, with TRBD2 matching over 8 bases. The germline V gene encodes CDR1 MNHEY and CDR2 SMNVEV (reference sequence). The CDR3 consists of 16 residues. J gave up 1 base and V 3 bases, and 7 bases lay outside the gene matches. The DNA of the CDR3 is TGTGCCAGCAGTTTCACGGGGGGGGGCTCCCAAGAGACCCAGTACTTC. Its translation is CASSFTGGGSQETQYF.

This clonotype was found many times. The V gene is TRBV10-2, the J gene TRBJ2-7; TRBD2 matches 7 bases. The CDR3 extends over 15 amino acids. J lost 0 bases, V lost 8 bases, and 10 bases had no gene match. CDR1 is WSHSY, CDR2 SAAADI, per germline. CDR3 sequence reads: CASPGLVLSSYEQYF. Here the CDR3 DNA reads TGCGCCAGCCCTGGACTAGTTTTGAGCTCCTACGAGCAGTACTTC.